This T cell receptor (beta chain) came from a study of cytomegalovirus exposure and HLA in healthy donors. Likely unrecorded immune exposures existed in these nominally healthy donors. Worth noting for this clone: Its antigen is not identified.

The study ran its PCR with 60 Vbeta and 13 Jbeta primers. Method: immunoSEQ multiplex PCR; TCRdb's copy keeps in-frame clones and lacks some. The table shows 160,000 or so clones, with just under 80% occurring only once. The CDR3 consists of 16 residues. J gave up 4 bases and V 7 bases, and 10 bases lay outside the gene matches. Germline loops: CDR1 SNHLY, CDR2 FYNNEI. General observations from the study: Donors belonging to an Asian-associated ancestry cluster reportedly showed fewer N-insertions in productive TCRs than the roughly 670-donor mean, according to what a later analysis found. V- and J-gene trimming in TCR beta was tied to a missense DCLRE1C variant by an analysis performed later.

The TCR sequence derives from a man aged 18 to 30 in good health and CMV-seropositive. The chain couples TRBV2 to TRBJ2-2, with 9 bases identical to TRBD2. The sequencing sample was made of PBMCs. This chain's CDR3 is CASTGGSGSLTGELFF. The CDR3 bases are TGTGCCAGCACCGGAGGTAGCGGGAGTCTCACCGGGGAGCTGTTTTTT.